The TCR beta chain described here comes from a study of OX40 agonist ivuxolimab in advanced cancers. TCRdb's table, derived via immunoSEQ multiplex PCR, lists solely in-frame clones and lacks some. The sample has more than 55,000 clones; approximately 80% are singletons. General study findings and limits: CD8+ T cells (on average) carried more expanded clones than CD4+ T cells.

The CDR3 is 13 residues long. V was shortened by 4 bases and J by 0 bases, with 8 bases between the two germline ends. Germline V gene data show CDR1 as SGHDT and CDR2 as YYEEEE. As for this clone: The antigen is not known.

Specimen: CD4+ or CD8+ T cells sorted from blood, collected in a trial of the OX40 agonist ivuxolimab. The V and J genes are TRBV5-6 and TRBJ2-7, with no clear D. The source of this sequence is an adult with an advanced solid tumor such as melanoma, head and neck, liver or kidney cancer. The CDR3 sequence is CASSHLNSYEQYF. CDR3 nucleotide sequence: TGTGCCAGCAGCCACCTTAACTCCTACGAGCAGTACTTC.